This T cell receptor (beta chain) was sequenced for a study of blood T cell repertoires in COVID-19. Residents of about two dozen US areas, aged about 18 to 95 years, made up the participants. Repertoires were generated with immunoSEQ multiplex PCR, while TCRdb's copy carries only in-frame clones and drops some. The repertoire holds 110,000 to 150,000 clones, 70% to 85% seen once, with roughly 1.7% in the top ten. V dropped 3 bases and J dropped 4 bases, with 13 bases sitting between them. Germline lookup yields CDR1 SGHRS and CDR2 YFSETQ. CDR3 length: 14 amino acids. The sequenced sample was PBMCs or T cells enriched from blood (not recorded which). This chain links TRBV5-1 with TRBJ1-2, with D tentatively TRBD1 (6 bases). The receptor was isolated from a woman between 18 and 29 years old who had been exposed to COVID-19. The CDR3 here is CASSWAGTIYGYTF. CDR3 coding DNA: TGCGCCAGCAGCTGGGCCGGGACAATCTATGGCTACACCTTC. Filled out from reference TRBV5-1 and TRBJ1-2, the complete variable domain reads KAGVTQTPRYLIKTRGQQVTLSCSPISGHRSVSWYQQTPGQGLQFLFEYFSETQRNKGNFPGRFSGRQFSNSRSEMNVSTLELGDSALYLCASSWAGTIYGYTFGSGTRLTVV.